This T cell receptor (beta chain) comes out of a study of low-dose radiotherapy and immunotherapy resistance in tumors. This clonotype was recorded at least ten times. Both TCRalpha and TCRbeta chains were reverse transcribed with V-gene-specific primers. Both a constant-region primer and a V-primer adapter served to amplify TCRs across roughly 20 PCR cycles. TCRdb analysed the reads with MiXCR anew, one entry per CDR3 protein. The table includes more than 50,000 distinct CDR3 sequences, roughly a quarter detected once. The time point here: before trial treatment. CDR1 is DFQATT, CDR2 SNEGSKA, per germline (reference sequence). The CDR3 is made up of 16 amino acids. J lost 5 bases, V lost 1 base, and 12 bases had no gene match.

This sequence joins TRBV20-1 and TRBJ2-3, with 7 bases aligning to TRBD2. Here the sequenced sample was PBMCs, taken before treatment. This receptor was obtained from a male donor with prostate cancer. DNA for the CDR3: TGCAGTGCTAGAGCCCCTGCAGCGGGGCTCATAGATACGCAGTATTTT. Its translation: CSARAPAAGLIDTQYF.